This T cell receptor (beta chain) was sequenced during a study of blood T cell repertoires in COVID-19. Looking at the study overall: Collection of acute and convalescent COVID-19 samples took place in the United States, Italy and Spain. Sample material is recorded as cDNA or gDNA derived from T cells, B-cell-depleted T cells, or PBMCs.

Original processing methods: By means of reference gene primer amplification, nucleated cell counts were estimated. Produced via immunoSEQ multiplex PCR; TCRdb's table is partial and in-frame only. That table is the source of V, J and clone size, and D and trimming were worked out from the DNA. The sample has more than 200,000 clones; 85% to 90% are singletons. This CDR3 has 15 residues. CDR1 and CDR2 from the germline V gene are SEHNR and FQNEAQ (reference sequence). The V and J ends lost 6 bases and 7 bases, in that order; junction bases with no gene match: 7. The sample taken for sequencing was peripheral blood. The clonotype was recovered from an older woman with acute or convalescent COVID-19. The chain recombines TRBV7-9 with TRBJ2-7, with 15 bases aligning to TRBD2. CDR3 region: CASRDGLAGGDEQYF. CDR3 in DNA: TGTGCCAGCAGGGACGGACTAGCGGGAGGGGATGAGCAGTACTTC. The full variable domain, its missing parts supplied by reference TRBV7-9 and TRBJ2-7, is DTGVSQNPRHKITKRGQNVTFRCDPISEHNRLYWYRQTLGQGPEFLTYFQNEAQLEKSRLLSDRFSAERPKGSFSTLEIQRTEQGDSAMYLCASRDGLAGGDEQYFGPGTRLTVT.